The 26 T cell receptor beta chains below all came from one sample that was sequenced in a study of blood T cell repertoires in COVID-19. Profiling relied on immunoSEQ multiplex PCR, and the TCRdb table lists in-frame clones only, not all of them. The sample has 52,000 or so clones; about 82% are singletons. The sample taken for sequencing was peripheral blood. Receptors originate from a human donor in a cohort sampled during active COVID-19.

This sequence joins TRBV2 and TRBJ1-1; D gene unclear. Trimming left V 5 bases short and J 12 bases short, with 13 bases between. This CDR3 spans 11 amino acids. The germline V gene has CDR1 SNHLY and CDR2 FYNNEI. CDR3 protein: CASSLATTTFF. The DNA for the CDR3 is TGTGCCAGCAGTCTTGCCACAACCACTTTCTTT.

The chain combines TRBV7-8 with TRBJ2-2, with TRBD2 matching 7 bases. Germline V gives CDR1 SGHVS, CDR2 FQNEAQ. The CDR3 runs to 15 residues. V was pared by 5 bases and J by 0 bases, with 3 bases of the junction left unmatched. CDR3 in DNA: TGTGCCAGCAGCCCCCGGGGGGCGAACACCGGGGAGCTGTTTTTT. It translates to CASSPRGANTGELFF.

This chain connects TRBV5-1 to TRBJ1-4, with TRBD1 as a possible D gene (5 bases). The CDR3 consists of 14 residues. Germline lookup yields CDR1 SGHRS and CDR2 YFSETQ. Trimming stripped 1 base from V and 5 bases from J, with 9 bases between. The chain's CDR3 is CASSLTGGNEKLFF. In DNA, the CDR3 is TGCGCCAGCAGCTTGACTGGGGGGAATGAAAAACTGTTTTTT.

This chain connects TRBV4-2 to TRBJ2-7, with D possibly TRBD2 on 6 matching bases. Trimming took off 5 bases at V and 3 bases at J, with 20 bases between the two ends. The germline gives CDR1 LGHNA, CDR2 YNFKEQ. This CDR3 is built from 16 residues. The CDR3 loop reads CASSEGGQGLIYEQYF. CDR3 in DNA: TGTGCCAGCAGCGAAGGTGGTCAGGGACTGATCTACGAGCAGTACTTC.

The V gene is TRBV7-2, the J gene TRBJ2-5, with 12 positions matching TRBD2. J was trimmed by 7 bases and V by 5 bases; bases with no gene match: 8. Germline V CDR1 and CDR2: SGHTA, FQGNSA. The CDR3 runs to 15 residues. The chain's CDR3 is CASSQRLAGEVTQYF. CDR3 nucleotide sequence: TGTGCCAGCAGCCAGCGACTAGCGGGAGAGGTGACCCAGTACTTC. The full variable domain, in which reference TRBV7-2 and TRBJ2-5 provide the parts outside the CDR3, is GAGVSQSPSNKVTEKGKDVELRCDPISGHTALYWYRQSLGQGLEFLIYFQGNSAPDKSGLPSDRFSAERTGGSVSTLTIQRTQQEDSAVYLCASSQRLAGEVTQYFGPGTRLLVL.

The chain uses TRBV10-2 and TRBJ2-2; 9 positions agree with TRBD1. There are 15 residues in the CDR3. The germline gives CDR1 WSHSY, CDR2 SAAADI. The V gene end was trimmed by 5 bases and the J gene end by 4 bases; junction bases not matched to a gene: 5. CDR3 amino acids: CASSNRQGGTGELFF. The CDR3 coding sequence is TGCGCCAGCAGTAACCGACAGGGGGGCACCGGGGAGCTGTTTTTT.

The J gene is TRBJ1-2, the V gene TRBV7-2, with D uncertain. V was trimmed by 5 bases and J by 3 bases, leaving 16 bases between them. Germline assignment: CDR1 SGHTA and CDR2 FQGNSA. The CDR3 is made up of 15 amino acids. The DNA for the CDR3 is TGTGCCAGCAGCCAATCACGAGGCGGGCACTATGGCTACACCTTC. Encoded protein: CASSQSRGGHYGYTF.

This clone was observed once. This chain joins TRBV6-4 and TRBJ2-5; no firm D call. This CDR3 region has 13 residues. Trimming stripped 3 bases from V and 8 bases from J, with 13 bases between. The germline V gene has CDR1 MRHNA and CDR2 SNTAGT. The CDR3 bases are TGTGCCAGCAGTGAGACTGAATTGCGAACCCAGTACTTC. It translates to CASSETELRTQYF.

This clone has a handful of counts. V usage is TRBV5-4 and J usage is TRBJ1-3; 9 bases are shared with TRBD1. V gave up 5 bases and J gave up 0 bases; unmatched junction bases: 3. The CDR3 loop spans 15 amino acids. Germline V gives CDR1 SGHNT, CDR2 YYREEE (reference sequence). In DNA, the CDR3 is TGTGCCAGCAGTAGACAGGGGGTCTCTGGAAACACCATATATTTT. Translated: CASSRQGVSGNTIYF.

The gene calls are TRBV6-4 and TRBJ2-5; 7 bases are shared with TRBD1. The CDR3 spans 13 residues. CDR1 is MRHNA, CDR2 SNTAGT, per germline. V trimming: 6 bases; J trimming: 5 bases; junction bases outside the gene matches: 6. The CDR3 loop is CASRQGPGETQYF. The DNA of the CDR3 is TGTGCCAGCAGACAGGGGCCGGGGGAGACCCAGTACTTC.

The rearrangement joins TRBV30 to TRBJ2-3; 7 nucleotides line up with TRBD2. CDR1 and CDR2 (germline): GTSNPN, SVGIG (reference sequence). The trim removed 4 bases at V and 4 bases at J, leaving 5 bases unmatched. This CDR3 has 13 amino acids. The CDR3: CAWTLGGADTQYF. The CDR3 DNA reads as TGTGCCTGGACATTGGGGGGGGCAGATACGCAGTATTTT. Full variable domain (rest looked up from reference TRBV30 and TRBJ2-3): SQTIHQWPATLVQPVGSPLSLECTVEGTSNPNLYWYRQAAGRGLQLLFYSVGIGQISSEVPQNLSASRPQDRQFILSSKKLLLSDSGFYLCAWTLGGADTQYFGPGTRLTVL.

Only a few counts were recorded for this clone. This rearrangement joins TRBV27 to TRBJ1-2; tentative D call: TRBD1 (5 bases). Per germline, CDR1 MNHEY and CDR2 SMNVEV (reference sequence). The CDR3 totals 11 residues. Trimming took 5 bases from V and 7 from J, leaving 8 bases between them. This CDR3 reads CASSMGLGYTF. Here the CDR3 DNA reads TGTGCCAGCAGTATGGGACTTGGCTACACCTTC.

The chain uses TRBV3-1 (or the pseudogene TRBV3-2) and TRBJ1-1; D not resolved. The CDR3 runs to 12 residues. The V end was cut by 6 bases, the J end by 4 bases, with 9 bases between. Germline CDR1 and CDR2: LGHDT and YNNKEL (reference sequence). The CDR3 DNA is TGTGCCAGCAGGCGGAGCGGCACTGAAGCTTTCTTT. It codes for CASRRSGTEAFF.

This chain links TRBV30 with TRBJ1-5; 7 bases are a match to TRBD1. This CDR3 spans 13 amino acids. The trim removed 2 bases at V and 6 bases at J, leaving 4 bases unmatched. The germline V gene has CDR1 GTSNPN and CDR2 SVGIG (reference sequence). This CDR3 is CAWSSDRAQPQHF. The DNA of the CDR3 is TGTGCCTGGAGTTCAGACAGGGCTCAGCCCCAGCATTTT.

V is TRBV10-2 and J is TRBJ2-7, with D tentatively TRBD2 (6 bases). Between the trimmed V and J ends, which lost 1 base and 0 bases, there was a span of 10 bases. The CDR3 totals 15 residues. Germline CDR1 is WSHSY and CDR2 is SAAADI. This CDR3 is CASSEWLADSYEQYF. Here the CDR3 DNA reads TGCGCCAGCAGTGAGTGGTTAGCGGACTCCTACGAGCAGTACTTC.

The chain employs TRBV2 and TRBJ2-3; 9 positions agree with TRBD2. The CDR3 is made up of 18 amino acids. Germline V gene lookup returns CDR1 SNHLY and CDR2 FYNNEI. J gave up 1 base and V 1 base, and 9 bases lay outside the gene matches. The CDR3, as DNA: TGTGCCAGCAGTGAAGGAATAGCGGGAGTATGGGGCACAGATACGCAGTATTTT. Encoded protein: CASSEGIAGVWGTDTQYF.

The rearrangement links TRBV10-3 to TRBJ1-4; D not resolved. Germline loops: CDR1 ENHRY, CDR2 SYGVKD. The CDR3 length is 15 residues. Trimming left V 0 bases short and J 7 bases short, with 12 bases between. The CDR3 sequence is CAISESRLGFEKLFF. DNA of the CDR3: TGTGCCATCAGTGAGTCCAGGCTTGGGTTTGAAAAACTGTTTTTT.

This chain uses TRBV7-9 with TRBJ1-2, with 10 positions matching TRBD1. After removal of 10 bases from V and 2 bases from J, the junction contained 13 bases not matched to a gene. Germline CDR1 is SEHNR and CDR2 is FQNEAQ (reference sequence). This CDR3 spans 16 amino acids. The chain's CDR3 is CATPVGTGAENYGYTF. The CDR3 bases are TGTGCCACCCCGGTCGGGACAGGGGCGGAGAACTATGGCTACACCTTC.

The rearrangement links TRBV25-1 to TRBJ2-3, with 9 bases lining up with TRBD1. The germline gives CDR1 MGHDK, CDR2 SYGVNS. The CDR3 runs 17 residues. Germline trimming cut 4 bases from V and 2 bases from J; bases unmatched to any gene: 10. CDR3 region: CASSGSLGQGLTDTQYF. CDR3 nucleotides: TGTGCCAGCAGTGGGTCTCTGGGACAGGGACTCACAGATACGCAGTATTTT.

The V gene is TRBV19, the J gene TRBJ2-3; 7 bases are shared with TRBD1. The CDR3 covers 16 residues. Unmatched junction bases numbered 7, after V lost 3 bases and J lost 1 base. CDR1 is LNHDA and CDR2 is SQIVND in the germline V gene (reference sequence). The CDR3 here is CASSMGRQGGTDTQYF. CDR3 sequence (DNA): TGTGCCAGTAGTATGGGCCGACAGGGAGGCACAGATACGCAGTATTTT.

V is TRBV10-3 and J is TRBJ1-1; 7 positions match TRBD1. The germline V gene encodes CDR1 ENHRY and CDR2 SYGVKD. CDR3 length equals 14 residues. J was trimmed by 6 bases and V by 6 bases; bases with no gene match: 10. CDR3 DNA: TGTGCCATCAGGGCCGACAGGGCTATTTCTGAAGCTTTCTTT. This sequence encodes CAIRADRAISEAFF.

The chain is built from TRBV19 and TRBJ2-2; 14 bases align to TRBD2. This CDR3 region has 17 residues. The J segment lost 4 bases and the V segment lost 7 bases, leaving 8 bases of the junction unmatched. Per the germline V gene, CDR1 is LNHDA and CDR2 is SQIVND (reference sequence). The CDR3 loop is CASNKWGTSGSTGELFF. The CDR3 nucleotides read TGTGCCAGTAACAAATGGGGGACTAGCGGGAGCACCGGGGAGCTGTTTTTT.

This chain uses TRBV6-6 with TRBJ1-1; weak D call: TRBD1 (5 bases). The CDR3 is 14 amino acids. CDR1 and CDR2 (germline): MNHNY, SVGAGI (reference sequence). Trimming left V 6 bases short and J 7 bases short, with 18 bases between. In nucleotides, the CDR3 is TGTGCCAGCAGCGGGGGATGGGTCGGTGGTGAAGCTTTCTTT. Protein product: CASSGGWVGGEAFF.

Only a few counts were recorded for this clone. Distinct nucleotide sequences in the sample also encode this CDR3. The genes are TRBV5-1 and TRBJ1-4; tentatively, D is TRBD1 (5 bases). Germline assignment: CDR1 SGHRS and CDR2 YFSETQ. This CDR3 has 14 amino acids. V gave up 0 bases and J gave up 3 bases, with 6 bases separating them. CDR3 sequence: CASSLGQSNEKLFF. The CDR3 DNA follows: TGCGCCAGCAGCTTGGGACAGTCTAATGAAAAACTGTTTTTT.

This clone is a singleton in its sample. The V gene is TRBV9, the J gene TRBJ1-2, with 8 bases lining up with TRBD1. Germline V gives CDR1 SGDLS, CDR2 YYNGEE. V shed 4 bases, J shed 5 bases, and the junction held 10 bases outside the gene matches. The length of the CDR3 is 15 residues. The CDR3 DNA sequence: TGTGCCAGCAGCACTCGGACAGGGACAGGTTATGGCTACACCTTC. Its translation: CASSTRTGTGYGYTF.

The rearrangement links TRBV29-1 to TRBJ1-1; D gene ambiguous. This CDR3 has 10 amino acids. CDR1 and CDR2 (germline): SQVTM, ANQGSEA. The V and J ends lost 4 bases and 5 bases respectively, with 5 bases between them. CDR3 protein: CSVAVTEAFF. The CDR3 region has the DNA TGCAGCGTTGCTGTTACTGAAGCTTTCTTT.